Listed here are 28 T cell receptor beta chains from one sample, sequenced in a study of response to subunit inactivated influenza vaccine. Each CDR3 protein gets one entry after TCRdb re-called the RT-PCR reads with MiXCR. The sample lists 800,000 or so distinct CDR3 sequences, 21% occurring once. Sequenced here: PBMCs from blood, sampled about 5 days after vaccination. These receptors all stem from a man aged 45-65 years who received an inactivated influenza vaccine.

The genes are TRBV5-6 and TRBJ2-3, with TRBD2 as a possible D gene (6 bases). Trimming pared 3 bases from V and 5 bases from J, leaving 19 bases between. CDR1 and CDR2 (germline): SGHDT, YYEEEE. This CDR3 region has 16 residues. CDR3 amino acids: CASSSRWVFGGDTQYF. CDR3 DNA sequence: TGTGCCAGCAGCTCCCGATGGGTTTTCGGGGGAGATACGCAGTATTTT.

CDR3 DNA sequence: TGTGCCAGCAGGGGACAGGGGGACGAGCAGTACTTC. It codes for CASRGQGDEQYF. The rearrangement joins TRBV6-1 to TRBJ2-7, with 11 nucleotides matching TRBD1. CDR1 is MNHNS, CDR2 SASEGT, per germline. The CDR3 is 12 amino acids. J lost 5 bases, V lost 6 bases, and 0 bases had no gene match.

The V gene is TRBV4-2, the J gene TRBJ2-5; a weak D match, TRBD2 (8 bases). V was trimmed by 3 bases and J by 5 bases, leaving 22 bases between them. The CDR3 is 17 residues long. Germline loops: CDR1 LGHNA, CDR2 YNFKEQ. In DNA, the CDR3 is TGTGCCAGCAGCCACGACAAGTCGGGAGGGGGCCGGGAGACCCAGTACTTC. Its protein is CASSHDKSGGGRETQYF.

The CDR3 spells CASSSWVDTGELFF. In nucleotides, the CDR3 is TGTGCCAGCAGTTCGTGGGTTGACACCGGGGAGCTGTTTTTT. The chain joins TRBV6-5 to TRBJ2-2; the D is unclear. The CDR3 is 14 residues long. Germline CDR1 is MNHEY and CDR2 is SVGAGI. V shed 4 bases and J shed 3 bases, with 9 bases lying between them.

In this sample, this clonotype turned up many times. The CDR3 spells CASSSSAGALTGELFF. In DNA, the CDR3 is TGTGCCAGCAGTTCATCAGCGGGAGCCCTAACCGGGGAGCTGTTTTTT. The rearrangement uses TRBV6-2 or TRBV6-3 and TRBJ2-2, with 8 bases that match TRBD2. Trimming took 4 bases from V and 5 from J; bases not matched to a gene: 9. Germline CDR1 MNHEY, CDR2 SVGEGT. The CDR3 covers 16 residues.

This clonotype was counted between two and nine times. J is TRBJ2-3 and V is TRBV10-3; a weak D match, TRBD1 (6 bases). V lost 4 bases and J lost 4, with 15 bases in between. Germline CDR1 reads ENHRY; CDR2 reads SYGVKD. The CDR3 extends over 15 amino acids. CDR3 DNA: TGTGCCATCAGTGGAAGAAAGGGGGTTGCAGATACGCAGTATTTT. It encodes CAISGRKGVADTQYF.

The chain uses TRBV4-1 and TRBJ2-3, with D perhaps matching TRBD2 (6 bases). The CDR3 covers 14 residues. Germline-derived CDR1 and CDR2 are MGHRA and YSYEKL. V was pared by 3 bases and J by 5 bases, with 12 bases between. CDR3 loop: CASSQGRTKDTQYF. CDR3 DNA sequence: TGCGCCAGCAGCCAGGGGAGGACAAAAGATACGCAGTATTTT.

This clonotype appeared many times. The genes are TRBV27 and TRBJ2-1; 7 bases match TRBD2. Germline CDR1 and CDR2: MNHEY and SMNVEV (reference sequence). The junction had 3 bases not matched to a gene; V was cut back by 2 bases and J by 2 bases. This CDR3 contains 15 residues. In nucleotides, the CDR3 is TGTGCCAGCAGTTTACGGGCGGGAGCCTACAATGAGCAGTTCTTC. As protein: CASSLRAGAYNEQFF.

The rearrangement uses TRBV5-1 and TRBJ1-6; D is possibly TRBD1 (5 bases). The germline V gene encodes CDR1 SGHRS and CDR2 YFSETQ. The CDR3 length is 14 residues. V lost 0 bases and J lost 10, with 11 bases in between. CDR3 loop: CASSLGSGGSPLHF. Written as DNA, the CDR3 is TGCGCCAGCAGCTTGGGTTCTGGGGGGTCACCCCTCCACTTT.

This clonotype was seen only a few times. The chain joins TRBV28 to TRBJ1-3; TRBD1 might be the D (6 bases). V was cut by 4 bases and J by 4 bases, with 14 bases left in between. The CDR3 has 15 residues. Looked up from germline, CDR1 is MDHEN and CDR2 is SYDVKM. This chain's CDR3 is CASSSPGTSGNTIYF. The CDR3 DNA follows: TGTGCCAGCAGTTCCCCCGGGACATCCGGAAACACCATATATTTT.

V usage is TRBV6-4 and J usage is TRBJ1-5, with 7 nucleotides matching TRBD1. Germline trimming cut 0 bases from V and 9 bases from J; bases unmatched to any gene: 11. This CDR3 is built from 16 residues. Germline-derived CDR1 and CDR2 are MRHNA and SNTAGT. The CDR3 nucleotides read TGTGCCAGCAGTGACTCTGGCAGGGCTCCAGGGGGGCCCCAGCATTTT. Encoded protein: CASSDSGRAPGGPQHF.

This chain uses TRBV4-3 with TRBJ2-7; 13 bases fit TRBD2. Trimming cost V 3 bases and J 3 bases; bases outside gene matches: 2. This CDR3 spans 15 amino acids. Germline V gene data show CDR1 as LGHNA and CDR2 as YSLEER. This chain's CDR3 is CASSQGLAGLYEQYF. The DNA for the CDR3 is TGCGCCAGCAGCCAGGGACTAGCGGGGCTCTACGAGCAGTACTTC.

This chain links TRBV5-1 with TRBJ2-5; weak D call: TRBD1 (5 bases). V was pared by 2 bases and J by 4 bases, with 9 bases between. The CDR3 contains 13 residues. The V gene's germline CDR1 is SGHRS and CDR2 YFSETQ. CDR3 sequence reads: CASSFRARETQYF. In DNA form, the CDR3 reads TGCGCCAGCAGCTTCAGGGCCCGAGAGACCCAGTACTTC.

The V and J genes are TRBV25-1 and TRBJ1-2, with D perhaps matching TRBD1 (6 bases). The germline CDR1 and CDR2 sequences are MGHDK and SYGVNS. The CDR3 length is 14 residues. V shed 6 bases and J shed 2 bases, with 13 bases lying between them. CDR3 DNA sequence: TGTGCCAGCAGAGAGACAGGCAAGAACTATGGCTACACCTTC. The encoded protein is CASRETGKNYGYTF.

This clonotype turned up a few times. The chain joins TRBV13 to TRBJ2-5; D perhaps matches TRBD1 (5 bases). This CDR3 is 14 amino acids long. Trimming shortened V by 5 bases and J by 4 bases, and 14 bases separated the two germline ends. The germline V gene encodes CDR1 PRHDT and CDR2 FYEKMQ (reference sequence). CDR3 nucleotide sequence: TGTGCCAGCAGCGCGGTCGTTGGGGCAGAGACCCAGTACTTC. The encoded protein is CASSAVVGAETQYF.

This rearrangement joins TRBV7-2 to TRBJ1-6; a weak D match, TRBD1 (6 bases). The germline V and J ends were trimmed by 3 bases and 10 bases, with 16 bases remaining between them. The germline gives CDR1 SGHTA, CDR2 FQGNSA. The CDR3 sequence is 15 residues long. The CDR3 nucleotides read TGTGCCAGCAGCTTCAGTAGGGGACAAGGCTCACCCCTCCACTTT. Its protein product is CASSFSRGQGSPLHF.

The sample holds a few counts of this clonotype. Here the CDR3 reads CASSQNGGGTYNEQFF. CDR3 nucleotides: TGTGCCAGCAGTCAGAACGGGGGGGGGACCTACAATGAGCAGTTCTTC. The chain joins TRBV28 to TRBJ2-1, with 8 positions matching TRBD2. This CDR3 comprises 16 residues. CDR1 MDHEN and CDR2 SYDVKM come from the germline V gene. Trimming removed 5 bases from V and 2 bases from J; junction bases left unmatched: 8. Full variable domain (remainder filled in from reference TRBV28 and TRBJ2-1): DVKVTQSSRYLVKRTGEKVFLECVQDMDHENMFWYRQDPGLGLRLIYFSYDVKMKEKGDIPEGYSVSREKKERFSLILESASTNQTSMYLCASSQNGGGTYNEQFFGPGTRLTVL.

This clonotype was counted a few times. The genes are TRBV9 and TRBJ2-3, with 9 bases matching TRBD2. Germline trimming cut 3 bases from V and 4 bases from J; bases unmatched to any gene: 6. Germline assignment: CDR1 SGDLS and CDR2 YYNGEE. CDR3 length: 15 residues. The CDR3 loop is CASSGSGSHPDTQYF. DNA for the CDR3: TGTGCCAGCAGCGGTAGCGGGAGCCACCCAGATACGCAGTATTTT.

V gene TRBV12-3 or TRBV12-4 combines with J gene TRBJ1-1; 9 nucleotides align to TRBD1. The V and J ends lost 7 bases and 5 bases, in that order; junction bases with no gene match: 8. The CDR3 extends over 14 amino acids. The CDR3 loop reads CASTRTGVNTEAFF. The CDR3 DNA is TGTGCCAGCACCCGGACAGGGGTTAATACTGAAGCTTTCTTT.

J is TRBJ2-7 and V is TRBV12-3 or TRBV12-4; D possibly matches TRBD1 or TRBD2 (5 bases each). The CDR3 is 13 residues long. V shed 3 bases and J shed 2 bases, with 8 bases lying between them. CDR3 sequence reads: CASSFGDAYEQYF. DNA of the CDR3: TGTGCCAGCAGTTTCGGGGACGCCTACGAGCAGTACTTC.

Only a few counts were recorded for this clonotype. This chain joins TRBV12-3 or TRBV12-4 and TRBJ1-6; 9 bases line up with TRBD1. The CDR3 extends over 14 amino acids. The junction had 7 bases not matched to a gene; V was cut back by 7 bases and J by 9 bases. The CDR3 DNA reads as TGTGCCAGCACCCCGGGACAGGGCAGTTCACCCCTCCACTTT. This codes for CASTPGQGSSPLHF.

The V gene is TRBV4-2, the J gene TRBJ1-3; TRBD1 aligns across 7 bases. This CDR3 region has 16 residues. The J segment lost 0 bases and the V segment lost 1 base, leaving 3 bases of the junction unmatched. Germline-derived CDR1 and CDR2 are LGHNA and YNFKEQ. The CDR3 sequence is CASSQAGTASGNTIYF. CDR3 sequence (DNA): TGTGCCAGCAGCCAAGCCGGGACAGCCTCTGGAAACACCATATATTTT.

The chain employs TRBV20-1 and TRBJ2-7, with 7 positions matching TRBD1. Trimming at V came to 6 bases and at J to 1 base, leaving 9 bases not matched to a gene. The V gene's germline CDR1 is DFQATT and CDR2 SNEGSKA (reference sequence). The CDR3 is 14 amino acids. The DNA of the CDR3 is TGCAGTGCCACAGGGGCGCTAAGGTCCTACGAGCAGTACTTC. This translates into CSATGALRSYEQYF.

This clonotype has only a few counts. This rearrangement joins TRBV30 to TRBJ2-7, with D perhaps matching TRBD1 (5 bases). The germline V gene encodes CDR1 GTSNPN and CDR2 SVGIG (reference sequence). This CDR3 has 14 residues. The V end was cut by 1 base, the J end by 5 bases, with 15 bases between. The CDR3 protein is CAWSGTPRIHEQYF. The CDR3 region has the DNA TGTGCCTGGAGTGGGACACCTAGGATCCACGAGCAGTACTTC. The entire variable domain, with the rest obtained from reference TRBV30 and TRBJ2-7, is as follows: SQTIHQWPATLVQPVGSPLSLECTVEGTSNPNLYWYRQAAGRGLQLLFYSVGIGQISSEVPQNLSASRPQDRQFILSSKKLLLSDSGFYLCAWSGTPRIHEQYFGPGTRLTVT.

The chain carries TRBV18 and TRBJ2-5, with D hard to call. Trimming pared 0 bases from V and 0 bases from J, leaving 11 bases between. This CDR3 contains 16 residues. Germline V gives CDR1 KGHSH, CDR2 LQKENI. CDR3 loop: CASSPPQSGHQETQYF. CDR3 DNA sequence: TGTGCCAGCTCACCACCCCAGTCTGGGCACCAAGAGACCCAGTACTTC. Full variable domain (missing parts from reference TRBV18 and TRBJ2-5): NAGVMQNPRHLVRRRGQEARLRCSPMKGHSHVYWYRQLPEEGLKFMVYLQKENIIDESGMPKERFSAEFPKEGPSILRIQQVVRGDSAAYFCASSPPQSGHQETQYFGPGTRLLVL.

This rearrangement joins TRBV13 to TRBJ2-2; 11 nucleotides agree with TRBD2. The CDR3 runs to 24 residues. Per the germline V gene, CDR1 is PRHDT and CDR2 is FYEKMQ (reference sequence). V lost 6 bases, J lost 0 bases, and 27 bases stayed unmatched. CDR3: CASREGPERPHGTSGRSNTGELFF. As DNA, the CDR3 is TGTGCCAGCAGGGAAGGCCCCGAAAGACCCCACGGGACTAGCGGACGATCGAACACCGGGGAGCTGTTTTTT.

The chain employs TRBV5-3 and TRBJ2-6, with 8 bases that match TRBD2. TRBV5-3 is placed among ORFs of uncertain function. This CDR3 region has 19 residues. The junction had 8 bases not matched to a gene; V was cut back by 0 bases and J by 0 bases. This CDR3 is CARSLGALAGSSGANVLTF. The CDR3 nucleotides read TGTGCCAGAAGCTTGGGAGCTCTAGCGGGTAGCTCTGGGGCCAACGTCCTGACTTTC.

This clonotype showed up many times. V usage is TRBV20-1 and J usage is TRBJ2-3, with 7 bases aligning to TRBD2. The trim removed 6 bases at V and 2 bases at J, leaving 5 bases unmatched. Germline CDR1 and CDR2: DFQATT and SNEGSKA (reference sequence). CDR3 length: 13 amino acids. CDR3 DNA sequence: TGCAGTGCCCAGCGGGAAGTCACAGATACGCAGTATTTT. Protein product: CSAQREVTDTQYF.